This TCR beta chain is from a study of identical twins. Regarding the study as a whole: Twins showed weaker excess sharing in their beta out-of-frame sequences.

This CDR3 contains 19 residues. The V gene's germline CDR1 is SGDLS and CDR2 YYNGEE. Trimming took 4 bases from V and 0 from J, leaving 22 bases between them. TCRdb re-derived calls from the 5' RACE reads in MiXCR, one entry per CDR3 protein. The table shows roughly 540,000 distinct CDR3 sequences, with less than 25% occurring only once. This clonotype was recorded many times. Its antigen remains unidentified. These data were likewise used in another study, on T cells expressing NK-cell markers. From that second work: In a few donors, these clonotypes also led the CD3+CD56-NKG2C+ fraction.

The source material was CD4+ T cells sorted from blood. The chain carries TRBV9 and TRBJ1-4, with D perhaps matching TRBD1 (6 bases). This TCR was sampled from a woman aged 18-30 years in good health. The DNA for the CDR3 is TGTGCCAGCAGCTCCCCGAAGAGGACAGCCTTAGCAACTAATGAAAAACTGTTTTTT. Translated: CASSSPKRTALATNEKLFF.